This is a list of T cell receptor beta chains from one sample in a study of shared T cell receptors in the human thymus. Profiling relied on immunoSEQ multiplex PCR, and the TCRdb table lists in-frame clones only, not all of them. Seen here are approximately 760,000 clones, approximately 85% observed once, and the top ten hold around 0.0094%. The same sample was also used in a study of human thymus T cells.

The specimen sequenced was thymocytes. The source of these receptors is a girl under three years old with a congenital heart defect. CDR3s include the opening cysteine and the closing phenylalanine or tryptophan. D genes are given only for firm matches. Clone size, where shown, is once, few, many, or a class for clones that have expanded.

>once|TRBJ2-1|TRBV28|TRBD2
TGTGCCAGCAGTTTGCCCAGCGGGGACTACAATGAGCAGTTCTTC
CASSLPSGDYNEQFF
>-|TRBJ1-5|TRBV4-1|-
TGCGCCAGCAGCCAAGGATGGCCGGGTCTTAGCAATCAGCCCCAGCATTTT
CASSQGWPGLSNQPQHF
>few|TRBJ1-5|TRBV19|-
TGTGCCAGTAGTCCTTCGAGAGTTAATCAGCCCCAGCATTTT
CASSPSRVNQPQHF
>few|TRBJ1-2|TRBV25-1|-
TGTGCCAGCAGTGAATCCGGTCCCACCGCCTATGGCTACACCTTC
CASSESGPTAYGYTF
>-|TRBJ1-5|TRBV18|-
TGTGCCAGCTCACCTCAAGAGTTGCTTAATGATAGCAATCAGCCCCAGCATTTT
CASSPQELLNDSNQPQHF
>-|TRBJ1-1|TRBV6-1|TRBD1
TGTGCCAGCAGTAAAGCCGGGACAGGACCGAACACTGAAGCTTTCTTT
CASSKAGTGPNTEAFF
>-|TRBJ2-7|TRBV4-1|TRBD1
TGCGCCAGCAGCCAAGATCTGTTCTGTGCGGGACAGGGGACCTACGAGCAGTACTTC
CASSQDLFCAGQGTYEQYF
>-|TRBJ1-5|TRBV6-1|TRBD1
TGTGCCAGCAGTGACCTCCCCTCCCTTGACAGGGTGAGGGGCAATCAGCCCCAGCATTTT
CASSDLPSLDRVRGNQPQHF
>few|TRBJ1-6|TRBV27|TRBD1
TGTGCCAGCAGACTAACAGGGGGAGCCCTCCACTTT
CASRLTGGALHF
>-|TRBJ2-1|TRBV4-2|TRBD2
TGTGCCAGCAGCCGCTACTCACGAGCGGGGGCGTGGGATGAGCAGTTCTTC
CASSRYSRAGAWDEQFF
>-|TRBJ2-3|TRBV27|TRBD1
TGTGCCAGCAGTTGTACAGGGGGCCCTTACACAGATACGCAGTATTTT
CASSCTGGPYTDTQYF
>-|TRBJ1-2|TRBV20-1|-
TGCAGTGCTAGAGATCACTACACCTTC
CSARDHYTF
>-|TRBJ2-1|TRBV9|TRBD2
TGTGCCAGCAGCGAGGGACTAGCGGGGTACAATGAGCAGTTCTTC
CASSEGLAGYNEQFF
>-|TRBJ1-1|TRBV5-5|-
TGTGCCAGCAGCTTGGCACCCGAGGGGGACACTGAAGCTTTCTTT
CASSLAPEGDTEAFF
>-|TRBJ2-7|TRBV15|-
TGTGCCACCAGTCAGGGGTTCCCCTACGAGCAGTACTTC
CATSQGFPYEQYF
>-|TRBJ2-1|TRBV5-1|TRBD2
TGCGCCAGCAGCAGCGGGACTTTCTTC
CASSSGTFF
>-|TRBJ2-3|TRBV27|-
TGTGCCAGCAGTCCCCCCTGGGTTTTCGGGACAGATACGCAGTATTTT
CASSPPWVFGTDTQYF
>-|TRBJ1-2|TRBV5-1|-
TGCGCCAGCAGCTTGGCCAATCGGGGGGACCGCGATTTGGACCTCTATGGCTACACCTTC
CASSLANRGDRDLDLYGYTF
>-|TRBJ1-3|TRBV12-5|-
TGTGCTAGTGCTCCGAGGAGGGGAGAAAGGGACACCATATATTTT
CASAPRRGERDTIYF
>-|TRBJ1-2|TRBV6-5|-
TGTGCCAGCAGCCAAGGCGGGGTGACCTATGGCTACACCTTC
CASSQGGVTYGYTF
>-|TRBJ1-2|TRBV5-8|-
TGTGCCAGCCATGACCCTTTAAGGAGGGGCTACACCTTC
CASHDPLRRGYTF
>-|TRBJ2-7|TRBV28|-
TGTGCCAGCAGTCACGACAGGAGACCGTTCTACGAGCAGTACTTC
CASSHDRRPFYEQYF
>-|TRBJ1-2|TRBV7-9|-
TGTGCCAGCAGCTTGGCAGGCAGGGACATGACCTATGGCTACACCTTC
CASSLAGRDMTYGYTF
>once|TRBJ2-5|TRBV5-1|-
TGCGCCAGCAGCCCGCTTGGATGGACAAGCCAAGAGACCCAGTACTTC
CASSPLGWTSQETQYF
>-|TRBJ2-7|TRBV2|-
TGTGCCACCAGGCGGGAACAGGCACCCGAGCAGTACTTC
CATRREQAPEQYF
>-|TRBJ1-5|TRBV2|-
TGTGCCAGCAGTGTATCACAGATCAATCAGCCCCAGCATTTT
CASSVSQINQPQHF
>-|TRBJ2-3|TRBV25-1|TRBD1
TGTGCCAGCAGTGAATTTACAGGGGGCACAGATACGCAGTATTTT
CASSEFTGGTDTQYF
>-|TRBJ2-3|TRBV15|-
TGTGCCACCAGCCGCCCCGTTCCCCGCAGGGAGTATTTT
CATSRPVPRREYF
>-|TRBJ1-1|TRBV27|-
TGTGCCAGCAGTTTACCGGGGTTCACTGAAGCTTTCTTT
CASSLPGFTEAFF
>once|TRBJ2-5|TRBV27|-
TGTGCCAGCAGACCTACAGAGTTAGAGACCCAGTACTTC
CASRPTELETQYF
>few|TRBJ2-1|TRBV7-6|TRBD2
TGTGCCAGCAGTCCGCCCCATTCGGGGGGTAATGAGCAGTTCTTC
CASSPPHSGGNEQFF
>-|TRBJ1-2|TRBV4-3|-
TGCGCCAGCAGCCAAGATTCGGGAAGCCTCTATGGCTACACCTTC
CASSQDSGSLYGYTF
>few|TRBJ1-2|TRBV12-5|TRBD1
TGTGCTAGTGGTTGGGCGACAGGGGAGACCTTGGCTACCTACACCTTC
CASGWATGETLATYTF
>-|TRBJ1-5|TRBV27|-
TGTGCCAGCAGTTGTGGGGGCGAAGATCAGCCCCAGCATTTT
CASSCGGEDQPQHF
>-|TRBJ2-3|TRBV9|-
TGTGCCAGCAGCCCCCATAGCTTCCGACCACCCACAGATACGCAGTATTTT
CASSPHSFRPPTDTQYF
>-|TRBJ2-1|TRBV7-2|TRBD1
TGTGCCAGCAGCTTATGGGGGCGGGACAGGGATCCCAATGAGCAGTTCTTC
CASSLWGRDRDPNEQFF
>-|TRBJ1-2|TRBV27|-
TGTGCCAGCAGTCCCCGACAGGCAGGATGGGATGGCTACACCTTC
CASSPRQAGWDGYTF
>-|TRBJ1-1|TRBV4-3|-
TGCGCCAGCAGCCAAGATAAAGGGGACACTGAAGCTTTCTTT
CASSQDKGDTEAFF
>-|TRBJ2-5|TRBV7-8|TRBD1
TGTGCCAGCAGCTCGCAGGGGGCGGTAGAAGAGACCCAGTACTTC
CASSSQGAVEETQYF
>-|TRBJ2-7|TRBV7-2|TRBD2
TGTGCCAGCAGCTCCCCGACTAGCGGGGGGAGCTACGAGCAGTACTTC
CASSSPTSGGSYEQYF
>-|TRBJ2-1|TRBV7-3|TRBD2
TGTGCCAGCAGTCCCCCCGGCGGGGGGAGAAATGAGCAGTTCTTC
CASSPPGGGRNEQFF
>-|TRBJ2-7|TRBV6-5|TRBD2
TGTGCCAGCAGACCCTTCGGGGGGTACGAGCAGTACTTC
CASRPFGGYEQYF
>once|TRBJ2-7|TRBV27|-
TGTGCCAGCAGGCGGGAAGGAACCTACGAGCAGTACTTC
CASRREGTYEQYF
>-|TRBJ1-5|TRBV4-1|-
TGCGCCAGCTCATTTTCCCCGGATCAGCCCCAGCATTTT
CASSFSPDQPQHF
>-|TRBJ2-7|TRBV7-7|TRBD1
TGTGCCAGCAGCCCTCGGGACAGGGCATCAGGCGAGCAGTACTTC
CASSPRDRASGEQYF
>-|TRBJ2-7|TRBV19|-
TGTGCCAGTAAGCCGGGACTTCCGTCCTACGAGCAGTACTTC
CASKPGLPSYEQYF
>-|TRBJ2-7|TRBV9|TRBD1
TGTGCCAGCAGCCCCAAGGGGACAGGGTCACACGAGCAGTACTTC
CASSPKGTGSHEQYF
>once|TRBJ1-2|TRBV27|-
TGTGCCAGCAGTCCAGGCGCGGGTTTGGGGGGCTACACCTTC
CASSPGAGLGGYTF